This T cell receptor (beta chain) was recorded in a study of Graves' ophthalmopathy and Graves' hyperthyroidism. Using RNA transcripts, the TCR beta CDR3 regions were amplified. First-round RT-PCR employed HTBI primers, with a second-round multiplex PCR after it. TCRdb redid the calling of the multiplex PCR reads with MiXCR, one entry per CDR3 protein. The sample lists about 740,000 distinct CDR3 sequences, 40% seen once, with approximately 46% in the top ten. This CDR3 contains 13 residues. Germline V gene lookup returns CDR1 MGHDK and CDR2 SYGVNS. A note on this clonotype: Its ends do not fully match the called genes, so a read error is possible.

Active ophthalmopathy (CAS at least 3, NOSPECS at least 4), lasting under 3 months. Uncontrolled infections, other autoimmune diseases, pregnancy or lactation barred patients from enrollment. Fresh peripheral blood, roughly 9.8 ml, was the PBMC source. The sequence derives from an adult man with Graves' ophthalmopathy. The chain links TRBV25-1 to TRBJ2-2, with 8 positions matching TRBD2. Sequencing input: peripheral blood. CDR3 in amino acids: CTSSGSGNGELFF. The CDR3 DNA sequence: TGTACCAGCAGCGGTAGCGGGAACGGGGAGCTGTTTTTT. Supplemented by reference TRBV25-1 and TRBJ2-2, the full variable domain reads EADIYQTPRYLVIGTGKKITLECSQTMGHDKMYWYQQDPGMELHLIHYSYGVNSTEKGDLSSESTVSRIRTEHFPLTLESARPSHTSQYLCTSSGSGNGELFFGEGSRLTVL.